This entry is about one TCR beta chain. CDR3 size: 13 residues. V shed 8 bases and J shed 1 base, with 11 bases lying between them. Germline V gene lookup returns CDR1 MNHEY and CDR2 SMNVEV (reference sequence). Assignments of participants to cohorts depended upon their own reported clinical history. Profiled with immunoSEQ multiplex PCR; TCRdb holds only in-frame clones, not every one. The repertoire has hundreds of thousands of clones, roughly 90% of them found once; the top ten carry 3.5% to 5%. The entry originates in a study of blood T cell repertoires in COVID-19. Study-wide context: PBMCs, B-cell-depleted T cells, or T cells were the source of the cDNA or gDNA that made up the material.

The chain carries TRBV27 and TRBJ1-1; D is unclear. The clonotype comes from a woman younger than 35 with acute COVID-19. Sequencing input: PBMCs or T cells enriched from blood (not recorded which). The CDR3 loop is CASGVGANTEAFF. CDR3 nucleotides: TGTGCCAGCGGTGTGGGAGCGAACACTGAAGCTTTCTTT.